A single sample is the source of the 20 T cell receptor beta chains below, sequenced in a study of cytomegalovirus exposure and HLA in healthy donors. PCR was performed using 60 Vbeta and 13 Jbeta primers. The table came from immunoSEQ multiplex PCR; TCRdb's copy has only in-frame clones and leaves some out. The sample lists over 140,000 clones, approximately 80% occurring once. Sequenced: PBMCs. All receptors derive from a man younger than 40 in good health and CMV-seropositive.

The chain joins TRBV7-6 to TRBJ2-7; TRBD2 agrees at 7 bases. The CDR3 consists of 14 residues. CDR1 and CDR2 from the germline V gene are SGHVS and FNYEAQ. Trimming took 5 bases from V and 3 from J; bases not matched to a gene: 7. In DNA form, the CDR3 reads TGTGCCAGCAGCCCCACGACTAGCCGCTACGAGCAGTACTTC. Encoded protein: CASSPTTSRYEQYF.

This clone showed up just once. This rearrangement joins TRBV6-1 to TRBJ2-2; tentative D call: TRBD2 (6 bases). This CDR3 is 17 amino acids long. Looked up from germline, CDR1 is MNHNS and CDR2 is SASEGT. V was trimmed by 0 bases and J by 6 bases, leaving 17 bases between them. The CDR3 DNA sequence: TGTGCCAGCAGTGAAGCAGTTGTTGACTGGAGGGCCGGGGAGCTGTTTTTT. It yields the protein CASSEAVVDWRAGELFF.

The CDR3 reads CAWSVLLTAPGSNTGELFF. The CDR3 DNA follows: TGTGCCTGGAGTGTTCTCTTGACAGCCCCGGGCTCGAACACCGGGGAGCTGTTTTTT. The chain combines TRBV30 with TRBJ2-2, with D maybe TRBD1 (5 bases). The CDR3 is 19 residues long. Germline-derived CDR1 and CDR2 are GTSNPN and SVGIG (reference sequence). V was cut by 0 bases and J by 0 bases, with 20 bases left in between.

The genes are TRBV6-1 and TRBJ1-4, with D perhaps TRBD1 (6 bases). V was trimmed by 2 bases and J by 10 bases, leaving 14 bases between them. Germline values: CDR1 MNHNS, CDR2 SASEGT. The CDR3 spans 14 residues. CDR3 sequence: CASSESGGWGKLFF. Written as DNA, the CDR3 is TGTGCCAGCAGTGAAAGTGGGGGCTGGGGAAAACTGTTTTTT.

The V call is TRBV5-1, the J call TRBJ2-3; D may be TRBD2 (7 bases). Trimming removed 3 bases from V and 2 bases from J, with 13 bases in between. The CDR3 is made up of 15 amino acids. CDR1 and CDR2 (germline): SGHRS, YFSETQ. CDR3 coding DNA: TGCGCCAGCAGCTGGAGCGGGACAACCACAGATACGCAGTATTTT. It is translated as CASSWSGTTTDTQYF.

V is TRBV7-5 and J is TRBJ2-2; the table's D call of TRBD2 was not tested on the DNA. TRBV7-5 is reported as a pseudogene. The CDR3 loop spans 22 amino acids. CDR3 DNA sequence: TGTGTCAGAAGCTCCCAGGGCGGTCTAGCGGGAGGCCAAACTGGGGGAGCCGGGGAGCTGTTTTTT. It yields the protein CVRSSQGGLAGGQTGGAGELFF.

This clone was observed a handful of times. This chain links TRBV2 with TRBJ1-5, with TRBD1 as a possible D gene (5 bases). The CDR3 sequence is 15 residues long. V was pared by 6 bases and J by 2 bases, with 14 bases between. From germline, CDR1 is SNHLY and CDR2 FYNNEI. The CDR3 DNA reads as TGTGCCAGCAGCAGGACATCTGTGGGCAATCAGCCCCAGCATTTT. This translates into CASSRTSVGNQPQHF. Based on the CDR3 plus reference TRBV2 and TRBJ1-5, the full variable domain is EPEVTQTPSHQVTQMGQEVILRCVPISNHLYFYWYRQILGQKVEFLVSFYNNEISEKSEIFDDQFSVERPDGSNFTLKIRSTKLEDSAMYFCASSRTSVGNQPQHFGDGTRLSIL.

This clone was recorded once. This chain connects TRBV28 to TRBJ2-5; a possible D gene is TRBD1 (5 bases). Matching the DNA end better, TRBJ2-7 makes the J call doubtful. There are 13 residues in the CDR3. Germline lookup yields CDR1 MDHEN and CDR2 SYDVKM. CDR3 amino acids: CASIRDSSYEQYF. The CDR3 region has the DNA TGTGCCAGCATAAGAGACAGCTCCTACGAGCAGTACTTC.

This chain connects TRBV6-5 to TRBJ2-7, with 7 bases that match TRBD1. The CDR3 sequence is 15 residues long. CDR1 is MNHEY and CDR2 is SVGAGI in the germline V gene. V gave up 5 bases and J gave up 5 bases; unmatched junction bases: 12. DNA for the CDR3: TGTGCCAGCAGTACCATGACAGGGCCCCCCGACGAGCAGTACTTC. It translates to CASSTMTGPPDEQYF.

This clone has only a few counts. In the same sample, other DNA sequences code for this CDR3. V usage is TRBV6-1 and J usage is TRBJ1-1; unclear D gene. Trimming shortened V by 1 base and J by 10 bases, and 10 bases separated the two germline ends. There are 12 residues in the CDR3. Per the germline V gene, CDR1 is MNHNS and CDR2 is SASEGT. CDR3 DNA: TGTGCCAGCAGTGAAGTTGGGCTTGGAGCTTTCTTT. Translating it yields CASSEVGLGAFF.

The V and J genes are TRBV10-1 and TRBJ1-2; possible D gene TRBD1, 6 bases. Trimming took 9 bases from V and 4 from J, leaving 15 bases between them. Germline V gene sequence: CDR1 WNHNN, CDR2 SYGVQD (reference sequence). This CDR3 region has 13 residues. The CDR3 reads CARTESTGYGYTF. CDR3 DNA: TGCGCCAGGACAGAGTCGACAGGCTATGGCTACACCTTC.

The CDR3 bases are TGTGCCAGCAGGGGAGGGGATTCCGGGACAGATACGCAGTATTTT. Translation gives CASRGGDSGTDTQYF. This chain joins TRBV7-3 and TRBJ2-3, with 7 bases fitting TRBD2. Trimming cost V 6 bases and J 3 bases; bases outside gene matches: 9. The germline V gene encodes CDR1 SGHTA and CDR2 FQGTGA. The CDR3 is 15 amino acids.

This chain joins TRBV5-6 and TRBJ2-5, with TRBD1 identical over 7 bases. Germline CDR1 reads SGHDT; CDR2 reads YYEEEE. The CDR3 is 14 residues long. Trimming at V came to 4 bases and at J to 5 bases, leaving 8 bases not matched to a gene. The CDR3 protein is CASSPIQGTETQYF. DNA of the CDR3: TGTGCCAGCAGCCCAATACAGGGGACGGAGACCCAGTACTTC. The variable domain in full, completed from reference TRBV5-6 and TRBJ2-5, reads DAGVTQSPTHLIKTRGQQVTLRCSPKSGHDTVSWYQQALGQGPQFIFQYYEEEERQRGNFPDRFSGHQFPNYSSELNVNALLLGDSALYLCASSPIQGTETQYFGPGTRLLVL.

This chain connects TRBV7-5 to TRBJ2-1; the DNA was not used to check the table's D call, TRBD2. TRBV7-5 is classified as a pseudogene. CDR3 length equals 13 residues. CDR3 sequence: CVRSKGTTPEQFF. The DNA of the CDR3 is TGTGTCAGAAGTAAGGGGACTACCCCAGAGCAGTTCTTC.

CDR3 DNA: TGTGCCAGCAGCTTACAGGGTAAAGAGACCCAGTACTTC. Its translation is CASSLQGKETQYF. J is TRBJ2-5 and V is TRBV5-5; weak D call: TRBD1 (6 bases). Germline V gene data show CDR1 as SGHKS and CDR2 as YYEKEE (reference sequence). This CDR3 spans 13 amino acids. Between the trimmed V and J ends, which lost 2 bases and 3 bases, there was a span of 8 bases.

The rearrangement uses TRBV21-1 and TRBJ1-6. TRBV21-1 is listed as a pseudogene. The CDR3 has 17 residues. CDR3 residues: CAIPSGSRSSYNSPLHF. The CDR3 DNA is TGTGCCATCCCATCCGGGAGTAGGAGCTCCTATAATTCACCCCTCCACTTT.

This chain uses TRBV5-1 with TRBJ2-7; the match to TRBD2 covers 9 bases. The CDR3 is made up of 15 amino acids. V was clipped by 0 bases and J by 3 bases; unmatched bases: 4. Germline lookup yields CDR1 SGHRS and CDR2 YFSETQ. The DNA of the CDR3 is TGCGCCAGCAGCTTGGGTCTAGCGGGAAACTACGAGCAGTACTTC. Protein sequence: CASSLGLAGNYEQYF.

CDR3 in DNA: TGCGCCAGCAGCTCGATAGCGGGGTCAGAGACCCAGTACTTC. Translating gives CASSSIAGSETQYF. V usage is TRBV5-1 and J usage is TRBJ2-5, with 8 bases that match TRBD2. Trimming cost V 3 bases and J 4 bases; bases outside gene matches: 5. CDR1 SGHRS and CDR2 YFSETQ come from the germline V gene. This CDR3 contains 14 residues.

The gene calls are TRBV18 and TRBJ2-7; D gene uncertain. The CDR3 is 13 residues long. Trimming took off 0 bases at V and 8 bases at J, with 11 bases between the two ends. Germline CDR1 KGHSH, CDR2 LQKENI. CDR3 nucleotide sequence: TGTGCCAGCTCACCACCGACGGTCGACAAGCAGTACTTC. Its translation: CASSPPTVDKQYF.

This sequence joins TRBV18 and TRBJ2-1, with 14 positions matching TRBD2. CDR3 length: 16 residues. Per the germline V gene, CDR1 is KGHSH and CDR2 is LQKENI. V lost 0 bases, J lost 10 bases, and 5 bases stayed unmatched. The CDR3 nucleotides are TGTGCCAGCTCACCACCGGGACTAGCGGGAGAAAGGGAGCAGTTCTTC. Protein product: CASSPPGLAGEREQFF.